This entry lists 26 T cell receptor beta chains sequenced from one sample in a study of CD8 T cells in ankylosing spondylitis. TCRdb called the 5' RACE reads again in MiXCR, with one record for every CDR3 protein. Here the sample spans fewer than 200,000 distinct CDR3 sequences, roughly 18% being singletons. Sequencing was performed on blood, either unsorted or a sorted T cell fraction (not recorded which). All receptors come from a male donor under 30 with ankylosing spondylitis or in good health (not recorded which).

This clonotype was counted many times. The V gene is TRBV5-5, the J gene TRBJ1-5; D is uncertain. The V end lost 0 bases, the J end lost 3 bases, and 10 bases lay between the germline ends. The CDR3 is made up of 15 amino acids. In germline, CDR1 is SGHKS, CDR2 YYEKEE (reference sequence). The CDR3 sequence is CASSLDRSNNQPQHF. In DNA form, the CDR3 reads TGTGCCAGCAGCTTGGACAGAAGCAACAATCAGCCCCAGCATTTT.

This clonotype was counted many times. The chain has TRBV5-1 and TRBJ2-2, with 10 bases fitting TRBD2. Germline trimming cut 4 bases from V and 1 base from J; bases unmatched to any gene: 4. The CDR3 has 16 amino acids. From germline, CDR1 is SGHRS and CDR2 YFSETQ. The CDR3: CASSPGLAVNTGELFF. The CDR3 nucleotides read TGCGCCAGCAGCCCCGGACTAGCGGTGAACACCGGGGAGCTGTTTTTT.

This clonotype was detected ten times or more. The V and J genes are TRBV5-1 and TRBJ2-7; 7 bases match TRBD2. CDR1 and CDR2 from the germline V gene are SGHRS and YFSETQ. This CDR3 contains 15 residues. J lost 0 bases, V lost 0 bases, and 3 bases had no gene match. CDR3 in amino acids: CASSLGASGSYEQYF. CDR3 nucleotide sequence: TGCGCCAGCAGCTTGGGGGCTAGCGGCTCCTACGAGCAGTACTTC. The whole variable domain, remainder taken from reference TRBV5-1 and TRBJ2-7, is KAGVTQTPRYLIKTRGQQVTLSCSPISGHRSVSWYQQTPGQGLQFLFEYFSETQRNKGNFPGRFSGRQFSNSRSEMNVSTLELGDSALYLCASSLGASGSYEQYFGPGTRLTVT.

This clonotype came up many times. The chain carries TRBV29-1 and TRBJ1-1; TRBD1 is a possible D gene (6 bases). The germline V gene encodes CDR1 SQVTM and CDR2 ANQGSEA. Trimming removed 6 bases from V and 1 base from J, with 12 bases in between. The CDR3 extends over 13 amino acids. The CDR3 coding sequence is TGCAGCGTCGCGGGGGGCAAGAACACTGAAGCTTTCTTT. Its protein product is CSVAGGKNTEAFF.

At least ten counts were recorded for this clonotype. This chain joins TRBV12-3 or TRBV12-4 and TRBJ1-5; 7 bases map to TRBD1. V gave up 7 bases and J gave up 7 bases; unmatched junction bases: 7. This CDR3 is built from 13 residues. The CDR3 here is CASTRTGGQPQHF. For the CDR3, the DNA is TGTGCCAGCACCAGGACAGGAGGACAGCCCCAGCATTTT.

Many counts were recorded for this clonotype. This chain joins TRBV30 and TRBJ2-2; D remains ambiguous. This CDR3 region has 13 residues. Germline V CDR1 and CDR2: GTSNPN, SVGIG (reference sequence). V was clipped by 1 base and J by 5 bases, with 8 bases between them. The CDR3 region is CAWSATLTGELFF. In DNA form, the CDR3 reads TGTGCCTGGAGTGCCACGTTAACCGGGGAGCTGTTTTTT.

This clonotype was found a few times. The chain is built from TRBV7-6 and TRBJ2-7; TRBD1 aligns across 11 bases. Germline CDR1 and CDR2: SGHVS and FNYEAQ. V dropped 5 bases and J dropped 3; count of bases not matched to a gene: 6. This CDR3 is built from 15 residues. The CDR3 loop reads CASSKPGQGGYEQYF. The CDR3 DNA reads TGTGCCAGCAGCAAGCCGGGACAGGGGGGCTACGAGCAGTACTTC.

This clonotype was observed at least ten times. The chain combines TRBV9 with TRBJ1-4, with D possibly TRBD1 on 5 matching bases. This CDR3 is 16 amino acids long. Trimming took 0 bases from V and 7 from J, leaving 16 bases between them. CDR1 SGDLS and CDR2 YYNGEE come from the germline V gene. DNA of the CDR3: TGTGCCAGCAGCGTAGATCAACTGGGGGGAGGTGAAAAACTGTTTTTT. Residues: CASSVDQLGGGEKLFF.

This sequence joins TRBV3-1 and TRBJ2-3; maybe TRBD1 (7 bases). V was trimmed by 2 bases and J by 3 bases, leaving 12 bases between them. The CDR3 totals 15 residues. Per the germline V gene, CDR1 is LGHDT and CDR2 is YNNKEL (reference sequence). Here the CDR3 DNA reads TGTGCCAGCAGCCAAAAACAGGGGAGGACAGATACGCAGTATTTT. The encoded protein is CASSQKQGRTDTQYF.

This clonotype was counted a few times. The gene calls are TRBV6-5 and TRBJ1-1; TRBD1 is a possible D gene (5 bases). This CDR3 contains 11 residues. Germline V gives CDR1 MNHEY, CDR2 SVGAGI. V was clipped by 7 bases and J by 7 bases, with 10 bases between them. The CDR3 loop reads CASTGTDEAFF. CDR3 in DNA: TGTGCCAGCACCGGGACGGATGAAGCTTTCTTT.

The gene calls are TRBV12-3 or TRBV12-4 and TRBJ1-2; D gene unclear. The CDR3 is 13 residues long. The germline V and J ends were trimmed by 4 bases and 0 bases, with 6 bases remaining between them. The CDR3 protein is CASSSIANYGYTF. The CDR3 DNA sequence: TGTGCCAGCAGTTCGATAGCTAACTATGGCTACACCTTC.

This clonotype was detected only a few times. V usage is TRBV20-1 and J usage is TRBJ2-7; 7 positions match TRBD2. This CDR3 contains 13 residues. With 6 bases clipped from V and 5 bases from J, the junction kept 10 bases outside the gene matches. CDR1 is DFQATT and CDR2 is SNEGSKA in the germline V gene (reference sequence). CDR3 amino acids: CSAKTGTMNEQYF. The CDR3 DNA follows: TGCAGTGCCAAAACCGGGACTATGAACGAGCAGTACTTC.

This clonotype showed up many times. The chain employs TRBV5-1 and TRBJ2-5, with TRBD2 identical over 11 bases. This CDR3 contains 16 residues. Germline V gene sequence: CDR1 SGHRS, CDR2 YFSETQ. The V and J ends lost 4 bases and 1 base, in that order; junction bases with no gene match: 6. CDR3 amino acids: CASSPIAGGPQETQYF. The CDR3 DNA reads as TGCGCCAGCAGCCCAATAGCGGGAGGGCCCCAAGAGACCCAGTACTTC.

This clonotype was detected only a few times. The rearrangement links TRBV5-6 to TRBJ2-5; D is possibly TRBD1 (5 bases). The CDR3 spans 14 residues. The germline V gene has CDR1 SGHDT and CDR2 YYEEEE. Deletions cut 0 bases from V and 3 bases from J, with 9 bases between. The CDR3 loop is CASSLVGREETQYF. CDR3 sequence (DNA): TGTGCCAGCAGCTTGGTTGGCAGGGAAGAGACCCAGTACTTC.

This clonotype occurred many times. This rearrangement joins TRBV7-9 to TRBJ2-1; no clear D gene. V was clipped by 6 bases and J by 8 bases, with 8 bases between them. This CDR3 has 11 residues. Germline V gene data show CDR1 as SEHNR and CDR2 as FQNEAQ (reference sequence). CDR3 sequence (DNA): TGTGCCAGCAGATATTGGCATGAGCAGTTCTTC. Translated: CASRYWHEQFF.

This clonotype appeared once. The chain combines TRBV7-2 with TRBJ2-7; unclear D gene. V was clipped by 2 bases and J by 3 bases, with 8 bases between them. From germline, CDR1 is SGHTA and CDR2 FQGNSA. CDR3 length: 13 residues. In DNA form, the CDR3 reads TGTGCCAGCAGCTTAACGGAAGGCTACGAGCAGTACTTC. It specifies CASSLTEGYEQYF.

This clonotype showed up many times. V usage is TRBV4-2 and J usage is TRBJ2-5; TRBD2 aligns across 9 bases. Per the germline V gene, CDR1 is LGHNA and CDR2 is YNFKEQ. Trimming took 1 base from V and 3 from J; bases not matched to a gene: 12. The CDR3 totals 18 residues. The CDR3 sequence is CASSQGGDGTSMEETQYF. CDR3 in DNA: TGTGCCAGCAGCCAAGGGGGAGACGGGACTAGCATGGAAGAGACCCAGTACTTC.

The chain carries TRBV7-9 and TRBJ2-1, with D maybe TRBD2 (6 bases). The CDR3 is 13 residues long. Per germline, CDR1 SEHNR and CDR2 FQNEAQ (reference sequence). V dropped 5 bases and J dropped 7 bases, with 12 bases sitting between them. The CDR3 here is CASSPHRGNEQFF. The CDR3 DNA follows: TGTGCCAGCAGCCCCCACCGGGGGAATGAGCAGTTCTTC.

This clonotype was picked up many times. The V and J genes are TRBV20-1 and TRBJ2-5, with unresolved D. The CDR3 loop spans 13 amino acids. Between the trimmed V and J ends, which lost 6 bases and 1 base, there was a span of 12 bases. From germline, CDR1 is DFQATT and CDR2 SNEGSKA (reference sequence). The CDR3: CSATLTVQETQYF. As DNA, the CDR3 is TGCAGTGCGACCCTAACGGTCCAAGAGACCCAGTACTTC.

In this sample, this clonotype turned up many times. This chain joins TRBV20-1 and TRBJ2-1; TRBD1 aligns across 10 bases. V lost 4 bases, J lost 7 bases, and 10 bases stayed unmatched. Germline-derived CDR1 and CDR2 are DFQATT and SNEGSKA (reference sequence). The CDR3 consists of 15 residues. This CDR3 reads CSAKDRDRGFNEQFF. Here the CDR3 DNA reads TGCAGTGCTAAAGACCGGGACAGGGGATTTAATGAGCAGTTCTTC.

This clonotype showed up many times. The chain is built from TRBV28 and TRBJ2-1, with D uncertain. Germline CDR1 and CDR2: MDHEN and SYDVKM. The CDR3 loop spans 12 amino acids. Between the trimmed V and J ends, which lost 3 bases and 10 bases, there was a span of 10 bases. CDR3 sequence: CASSFSRREQFF. In nucleotides, the CDR3 is TGTGCCAGCAGTTTTAGCCGTAGGGAGCAGTTCTTC.

There are a few counts of this clonotype. The chain is built from TRBV7-3 and TRBJ2-1; 11 nucleotides match TRBD2. The germline V gene encodes CDR1 SGHTA and CDR2 FQGTGA. The CDR3 length is 14 residues. With V trimmed by 5 bases and J by 6 bases, 3 bases remained unmatched. CDR3 nucleotide sequence: TGTGCCAGCAGCCCTAGCGGGAGGTCCAATGAGCAGTTCTTC. It encodes CASSPSGRSNEQFF.

This clonotype was seen many times. V and J are TRBV29-1 and TRBJ2-5; the match to TRBD1 covers 7 bases. Germline V gene lookup returns CDR1 SQVTM and CDR2 ANQGSEA. With V trimmed by 7 bases and J by 4 bases, 6 bases remained unmatched. This CDR3 spans 12 amino acids. The CDR3 DNA reads TGCAGCGGTGACAGGGCGGGAGAGACCCAGTACTTC. Protein product: CSGDRAGETQYF.

This clonotype came up many times. The rearrangement uses TRBV5-1 and TRBJ2-7, with 13 bases aligning to TRBD2. The CDR3 runs to 15 residues. CDR1 and CDR2 from the germline V gene are SGHRS and YFSETQ. Unmatched junction bases numbered 7, after V lost 4 bases and J lost 6 bases. CDR3 sequence: CASSLGTSGTTEQYV. CDR3 coding DNA: TGCGCCAGCAGCCTCGGGACTAGCGGGACTACCGAGCAGTACGTC.

This clonotype was seen a few times. The V gene is TRBV20-1, the J gene TRBJ2-1; 8 bases align to TRBD2. Germline CDR1 and CDR2: DFQATT and SNEGSKA (reference sequence). Losses at the gene ends were 3 bases for V and 6 bases for J; bases not matched to a gene: 7. This CDR3 is 14 amino acids long. CDR3 coding DNA: TGCAGTGCTAGTGCCGGGACTAGTCTCAATGAGCAGTTCTTC. It is translated as CSASAGTSLNEQFF.

This clonotype came up many times. J is TRBJ2-1 and V is TRBV27, with TRBD2 matching 12 bases. This CDR3 is built from 15 residues. Losses at the gene ends were 5 bases for V and 7 bases for J; bases not matched to a gene: 6. Germline values: CDR1 MNHEY, CDR2 SMNVEV (reference sequence). CDR3 coding DNA: TGTGCCAGCAGTAGACGACTAGCGGGAGAGAATGAGCAGTTCTTC. Its translation: CASSRRLAGENEQFF.